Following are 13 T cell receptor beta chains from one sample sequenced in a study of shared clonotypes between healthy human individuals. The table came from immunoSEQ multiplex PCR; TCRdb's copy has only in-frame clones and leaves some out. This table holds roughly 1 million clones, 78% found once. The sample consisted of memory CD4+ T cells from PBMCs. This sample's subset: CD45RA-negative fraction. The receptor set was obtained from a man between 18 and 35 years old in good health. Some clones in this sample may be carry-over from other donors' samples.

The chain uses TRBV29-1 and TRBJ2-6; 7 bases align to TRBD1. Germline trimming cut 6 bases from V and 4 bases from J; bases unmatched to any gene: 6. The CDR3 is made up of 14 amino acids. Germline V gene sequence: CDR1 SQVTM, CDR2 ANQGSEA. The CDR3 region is CSVDDRVGANVLTF. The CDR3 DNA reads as TGCAGCGTCGACGACAGGGTCGGGGCCAACGTCCTGACTTTC. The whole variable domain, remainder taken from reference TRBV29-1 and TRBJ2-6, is SAVISQKPSRDICQRGTSLTIQCQVDSQVTMMFWYRQQPGQSLTLIATANQGSEATYESGFVIDKFPISRPNLTFSTLTVSNMSPEDSSIYLCSVDDRVGANVLTFGAGSRLTVL.

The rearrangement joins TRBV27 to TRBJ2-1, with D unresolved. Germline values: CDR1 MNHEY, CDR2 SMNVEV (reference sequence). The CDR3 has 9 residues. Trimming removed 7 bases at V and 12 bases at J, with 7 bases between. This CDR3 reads CASTLGQFF. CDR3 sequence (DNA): TGTGCCAGCACCCTTGGGCAGTTCTTC.

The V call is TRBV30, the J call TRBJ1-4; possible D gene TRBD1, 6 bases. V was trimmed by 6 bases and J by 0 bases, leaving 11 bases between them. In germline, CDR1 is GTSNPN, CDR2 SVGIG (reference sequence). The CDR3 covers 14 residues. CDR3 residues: CACFTGSTNEKLFF. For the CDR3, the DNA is TGTGCCTGTTTTACAGGGTCAACTAATGAAAAACTGTTTTTT.

CDR3 coding DNA: TGTGCCAGCAGCTTAGGGGCAGGATTTAATGAAAAACTGTTTTTT. Its protein product is CASSLGAGFNEKLFF. The genes are TRBV7-9 and TRBJ1-4; no firm D call. CDR1 SEHNR and CDR2 FQNEAQ come from the germline V gene (reference sequence). This CDR3 is 15 amino acids long. Trimming pared 1 base from V and 4 bases from J, leaving 10 bases between.

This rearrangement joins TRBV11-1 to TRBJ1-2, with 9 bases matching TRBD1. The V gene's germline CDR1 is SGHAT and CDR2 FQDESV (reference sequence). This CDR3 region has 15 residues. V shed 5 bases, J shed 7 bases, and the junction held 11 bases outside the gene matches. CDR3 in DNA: TGTGCCAGCAGCGCGAGAAGCGGACAGGGGAGTGGCTACACCTTC. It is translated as CASSARSGQGSGYTF.

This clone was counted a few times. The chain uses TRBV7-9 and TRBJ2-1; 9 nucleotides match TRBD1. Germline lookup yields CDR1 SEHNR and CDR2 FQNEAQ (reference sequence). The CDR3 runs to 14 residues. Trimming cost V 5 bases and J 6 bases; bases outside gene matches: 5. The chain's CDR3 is CASSPGQGGNEQFF. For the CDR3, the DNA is TGTGCCAGCAGCCCGGGACAGGGTGGCAATGAGCAGTTCTTC. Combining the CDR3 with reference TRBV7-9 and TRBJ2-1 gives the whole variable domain DTGVSQNPRHKITKRGQNVTFRCDPISEHNRLYWYRQTLGQGPEFLTYFQNEAQLEKSRLLSDRFSAERPKGSFSTLEIQRTEQGDSAMYLCASSPGQGGNEQFFGPGTRLTVL.

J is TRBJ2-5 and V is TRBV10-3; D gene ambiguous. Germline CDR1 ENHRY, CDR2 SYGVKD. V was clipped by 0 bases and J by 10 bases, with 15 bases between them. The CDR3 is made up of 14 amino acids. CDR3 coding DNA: TGTGCCATCAGTGAGTCGGCAGTGGGTTCGGACCAGTACTTC. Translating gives CAISESAVGSDQYF.

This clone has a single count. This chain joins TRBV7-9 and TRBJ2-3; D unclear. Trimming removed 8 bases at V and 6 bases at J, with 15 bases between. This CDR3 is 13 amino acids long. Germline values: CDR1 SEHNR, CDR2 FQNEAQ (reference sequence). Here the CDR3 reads CASEVGSADTQYF. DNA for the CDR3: TGTGCCAGCGAAGTTGGAAGCGCGGATACGCAGTATTTT.

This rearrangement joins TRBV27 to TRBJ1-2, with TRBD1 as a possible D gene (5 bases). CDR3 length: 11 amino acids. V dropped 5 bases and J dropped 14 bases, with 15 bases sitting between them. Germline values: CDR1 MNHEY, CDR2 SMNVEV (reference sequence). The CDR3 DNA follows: TGTGCCAGCAGTCCCGGAGGGGTGTGGACCTTC. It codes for CASSPGGVWTF.

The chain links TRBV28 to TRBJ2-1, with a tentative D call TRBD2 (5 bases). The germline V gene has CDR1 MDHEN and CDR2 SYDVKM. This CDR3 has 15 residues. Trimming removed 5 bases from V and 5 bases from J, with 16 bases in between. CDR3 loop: CASSIRLPSNNEQFF. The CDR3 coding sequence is TGTGCCAGCAGTATTCGACTACCAAGTAACAATGAGCAGTTCTTC.

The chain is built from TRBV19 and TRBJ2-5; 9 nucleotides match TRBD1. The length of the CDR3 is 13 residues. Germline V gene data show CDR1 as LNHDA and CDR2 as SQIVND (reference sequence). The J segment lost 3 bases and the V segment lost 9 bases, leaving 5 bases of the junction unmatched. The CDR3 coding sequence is TGTGCCAGCCGGGACAGGGTAAAAGAGACCCAGTACTTC. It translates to CASRDRVKETQYF.

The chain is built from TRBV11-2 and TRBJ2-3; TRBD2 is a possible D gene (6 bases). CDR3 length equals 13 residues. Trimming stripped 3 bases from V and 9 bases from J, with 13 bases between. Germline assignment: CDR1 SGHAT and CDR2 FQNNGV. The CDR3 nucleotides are TGTGCCAGCAGCTTTGGGGGGTCCCAGACGCAGTATTTT. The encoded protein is CASSFGGSQTQYF.

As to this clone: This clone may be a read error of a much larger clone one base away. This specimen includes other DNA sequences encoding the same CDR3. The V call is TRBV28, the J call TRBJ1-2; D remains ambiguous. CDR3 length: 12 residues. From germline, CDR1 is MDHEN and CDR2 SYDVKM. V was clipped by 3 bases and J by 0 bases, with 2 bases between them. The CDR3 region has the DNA TGTGCCAGCAGTTTGGCTAACTATGGCTACACCTTC. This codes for CASSLANYGYTF.